A selection of T cell receptor beta chains follows, all from one sample in a study of blood T cell repertoires in COVID-19. Produced via immunoSEQ multiplex PCR; TCRdb's table is partial and in-frame only. The sample has approximately 260,000 clones; over 75% are singletons. The material sequenced was peripheral blood. These receptors all stem from a human donor in a cohort sampled during active COVID-19. CDR3s include the opening cysteine and the closing phenylalanine or tryptophan. Fields, in order: D gene, clone size, J gene, V gene, CDR3 protein, CDR3 DNA. The D gene is left open where the match is weak. The size field is filled for only some rows; it gives once, few, many or a size class.

D: TRBD1
size: .
J: TRBJ1-2
V: TRBV5-4
CDR3: CASSSDRVSGYTF
DNA: TGTGCCAGCAGCTCGGACAGGGTCTCTGGCTACACCTTC

D: .
size: .
J: TRBJ2-5
V: TRBV2
CDR3: CASSEGSSETQYF
DNA: TGTGCCAGCAGTGAGGGGAGCTCAGAGACCCAGTACTTC

D: .
size: few
J: TRBJ2-1
V: TRBV2
CDR3: CASSERRQGIGNEQFF
DNA: TGTGCCAGCAGTGAGCGAAGGCAGGGGATCGGCAATGAGCAGTTCTTC

D: TRBD1
size: few
J: TRBJ1-2
V: TRBV7-2
CDR3: CASSATGGAGGYTF
DNA: TGTGCCAGCAGTGCCACAGGGGGCGCAGGGGGCTACACCTTC

D: TRBD2
size: once
J: TRBJ2-3
V: TRBV19
CDR3: CASSGTRLAGEFTDTQYF
DNA: TGTGCCAGTAGCGGCACGCGGCTAGCGGGGGAGTTCACAGATACGCAGTATTTT

D: TRBD1
size: .
J: TRBJ2-2
V: TRBV5-1
CDR3: CASSRDRQNTGELFF
DNA: TGCGCCAGCAGTAGGGACAGACAGAACACCGGGGAGCTGTTTTTT

D: .
size: .
J: TRBJ1-1
V: TRBV19
CDR3: CASSISVRNTEAFF
DNA: TGTGCCAGTAGTATCAGCGTTAGGAACACTGAAGCTTTCTTT

D: .
size: .
J: TRBJ1-4
V: TRBV2
CDR3: CASSEGAPMVTNEKLFF
DNA: TGTGCCAGCAGTGAAGGGGCCCCGATGGTTACTAATGAAAAACTGTTTTTT

D: .
size: .
J: TRBJ2-3
V: TRBV18
CDR3: CASSPRASPTDTQYF
DNA: TGTGCCAGCTCACCAAGAGCTAGCCCCACAGATACGCAGTATTTT

D: TRBD1
size: .
J: TRBJ1-5
V: TRBV6-6
CDR3: CASSQTGSNQPQHF
DNA: TGTGCCAGCAGCCAGACAGGGAGCAATCAGCCCCAGCATTTT

D: TRBD1
size: .
J: TRBJ2-1
V: TRBV6-5
CDR3: CASSNYRDRDYNEQFF
DNA: TGTGCCAGCAGTAACTACCGGGACAGGGACTACAATGAGCAGTTCTTC

D: .
size: .
J: TRBJ1-5
V: TRBV20-1
CDR3: CSASDRRGYQPQHF
DNA: TGCAGTGCTAGTGACCGAAGGGGGTATCAGCCCCAGCATTTT

D: .
size: .
J: TRBJ2-7
V: TRBV5-5
CDR3: CASSLAGLEYEQYF
DNA: TGTGCCAGCAGCTTGGCAGGCTTAGAGTACGAGCAGTACTTC

D: .
size: .
J: TRBJ1-4
V: TRBV9
CDR3: CASSVGVTNEKLFF
DNA: TGTGCCAGCAGCGTAGGAGTGACTAATGAAAAACTGTTTTTT

D: TRBD2
size: .
J: TRBJ2-2
V: TRBV11-3
CDR3: CASSLGGSGTGELFF
DNA: TGTGCCAGCAGCTTAGGGGGTAGCGGGACCGGGGAGCTGTTTTTT

D: .
size: once
J: TRBJ2-3
V: TRBV28
CDR3: CASSYDSLSTDTQYF
DNA: TGTGCCAGCAGTTATGACAGTCTCAGCACAGATACGCAGTATTTT

D: TRBD1
size: once
J: TRBJ2-5
V: TRBV18
CDR3: CASSLGTGTKETQYF
DNA: TGTGCCAGCTCACTAGGGACAGGGACTAAAGAGACCCAGTACTTC

D: .
size: once
J: TRBJ1-2
V: TRBV19
CDR3: CASTPDSNYGYTF
DNA: TGTGCCAGTACCCCGGACAGCAACTATGGCTACACCTTC

D: .
size: .
J: TRBJ1-1
V: TRBV27
CDR3: CASSSQGWDTEAFF
DNA: TGTGCCAGCAGTTCACAGGGCTGGGACACTGAAGCTTTCTTT

D: .
size: .
J: TRBJ2-3
V: TRBV28
CDR3: CASSASGVQTDTQYF
DNA: TGTGCCAGCAGTGCCTCGGGGGTTCAGACAGATACGCAGTATTTT

D: TRBD2
size: .
J: TRBJ2-7
V: TRBV7-2
CDR3: CASSSPMTSGESYEQYF
DNA: TGTGCCAGCAGCTCCCCCATGACTAGCGGGGAGTCCTACGAGCAGTACTTC

D: TRBD1
size: few
J: TRBJ2-7
V: TRBV9
CDR3: CASSSHPGTESSYEQYF
DNA: TGTGCCAGCAGCTCTCACCCCGGGACAGAGAGCTCCTACGAGCAGTACTTC

D: .
size: few
J: TRBJ2-7
V: TRBV4-1
CDR3: CASSQQNEQYF
DNA: TGCGCCAGCAGCCAACAAAACGAGCAGTACTTC

D: TRBD2
size: .
J: TRBJ2-1
V: TRBV9
CDR3: CASSFLSGHNEQFF
DNA: TGTGCCAGCAGCTTCCTTAGCGGGCACAATGAGCAGTTCTTC

D: TRBD2
size: .
J: TRBJ2-7
V: TRBV29-1
CDR3: CSVVFGLAGHYEQYF
DNA: TGCAGCGTTGTATTCGGGCTAGCGGGGCATTACGAGCAGTACTTC

D: .
size: .
J: TRBJ1-2
V: TRBV6-5
CDR3: CASSYSRVYKYGYTF
DNA: TGTGCCAGCAGTTATTCACGGGTTTACAAATATGGCTACACCTTC

D: .
size: .
J: TRBJ1-6
V: TRBV6-5
CDR3: CASSYGGGNSPLHF
DNA: TGTGCCAGCAGTTACGGGGGCGGGAATTCACCCCTCCACTTT

D: .
size: few
J: TRBJ2-1
V: TRBV28
CDR3: CASSLRQPRFFF
DNA: TGTGCCAGCAGTTTACGACAGCCCAGGTTCTTCTTC